These 26 T cell receptor beta chains were all obtained from the same sample, sequenced in a study of blood T cells in healthy people across ages. It was with a sample-barcoded 5' primer and a J-beta primer mix that a second PCR of about 6 to 11 cycles was run. One entry per CDR3 protein, called by TCRdb with MiXCR from the 5' RACE reads. The top ten hold about 22% of the sample, which has 540,000 or so distinct CDR3 sequences, roughly 48% seen once. The specimen sequenced was blood. All receptors come from a man older than 75 in good health.

The chain employs TRBV15 and TRBJ2-7; weak D call: TRBD1 (6 bases). Germline V lookup: CDR1 LNHNV, CDR2 YYDKDF (reference sequence). This CDR3 spans 14 amino acids. Trimming left V 1 base short and J 2 bases short, with 9 bases between. The CDR3 DNA sequence: TGTGCCACCAGCAGAGCCTACAGGGCCTACGAGCAGTACTTC. It codes for CATSRAYRAYEQYF. The variable domain in full, with the rest retrieved from reference TRBV15 and TRBJ2-7, is DAMVIQNPRYQVTQFGKPVTLSCSQTLNHNVMYWYQQKSSQAPKLLFHYYDKDFNNEADTPDNFQSRRPNTSFCFLDIRSPGLGDTAMYLCATSRAYRAYEQYFGPGTRLTVT.

This clonotype was recorded a few times. The CDR3 region is CASTRGGGGGSSYNEQYF. In DNA, the CDR3 is TGTGCCAGCACCCGAGGGGGAGGCGGGGGAAGCTCCTACAATGAGCAGTACTTC. This chain joins TRBV6-1 and TRBJ2-1; tentatively, D is TRBD2 (7 bases). The better agreement between TRBJ2-7 and the DNA end casts doubt on the J call. Germline CDR1 is MNHNS and CDR2 is SASEGT. The CDR3 has 18 amino acids.

V and J are TRBV7-9 and TRBJ1-1; tentative D call: TRBD1 (6 bases). The CDR3 sequence is 13 residues long. CDR1 is SEHNR, CDR2 FQNEAQ, per germline (reference sequence). Trimming left V 3 bases short and J 5 bases short, with 10 bases between. The DNA of the CDR3 is TGTGCCAGCAGCTTTGTACAGGGAACTGAAGCTTTCTTT. As protein: CASSFVQGTEAFF.

V usage is TRBV5-1 and J usage is TRBJ2-7, with D tentatively TRBD1 (5 bases). Trimming stripped 4 bases from V and 0 bases from J, with 14 bases between. Germline lookup yields CDR1 SGHRS and CDR2 YFSETQ. The CDR3 contains 15 residues. The DNA of the CDR3 is TGCGCCAGCAGCCCGGACACATTTAGCTCCTACGAGCAGTACTTC. Residues: CASSPDTFSSYEQYF.

This clonotype has just one count. A read error is possible here, since a much larger clone lies one base away. This chain uses TRBV4-2 with TRBJ1-4; tentatively, D is TRBD1 (6 bases). V was clipped by 1 base and J by 10 bases, with 16 bases between them. The CDR3 has 15 residues. Per the germline V gene, CDR1 is LGHNA and CDR2 is YNFKEQ. The CDR3 bases are TGTGCCAGCAGCCAAGCGGACAGTAGAGACAGAAAACTGTTTTTT. It translates to CASSQADSRDRKLFF.

The table lists this clonotype with many counts. The chain combines TRBV6-6 with TRBJ2-5, with D perhaps given as TRBD1 or TRBD2 (6 bases each). Germline lookup yields CDR1 MNHNY and CDR2 SVGAGI (reference sequence). V gave up 2 bases and J gave up 2 bases, with 12 bases separating them. This CDR3 contains 15 residues. CDR3 nucleotide sequence: TGTGCCAGCAGTTACCCTCAGGGGACTCAAGAGACCCAGTACTTC. This gives the protein CASSYPQGTQETQYF.

Comments on this clonotype: Since a much larger clone is just one base distant, this may be a read error. V usage is TRBV6-6 and J usage is TRBJ1-2; unclear D gene. This CDR3 has 16 amino acids. The germline CDR1 and CDR2 sequences are MNHNY and SVGAGI (reference sequence). CDR3 nucleotides: TGTGCCAGCAGTTATTATGAGGCGGACCCAGACTATGGCAACACCTTC. The encoded protein is CASSYYEADPDYGNTF.

This clonotype occurred a few times. The J gene is TRBJ2-1, the V gene TRBV20-1, with TRBD2 matching over 9 bases. This CDR3 comprises 14 residues. Germline CDR1 DFQATT, CDR2 SNEGSKA (reference sequence). V gave up 5 bases and J gave up 7 bases; unmatched junction bases: 9. CDR3 bases: TGCAGTGCTCCCTTTAGCGGGAGTACAAATGAGCAGTTCTTC. Protein product: CSAPFSGSTNEQFF.

This clonotype was counted many times. The CDR3 spells CASSRITGTFHGYTF. CDR3 sequence (DNA): TGTGCCAGCAGTCGGATCACCGGGACATTTCATGGCTACACCTTC. This rearrangement joins TRBV6-5 to TRBJ1-2, with TRBD1 as a possible D gene (6 bases). Per the germline V gene, CDR1 is MNHEY and CDR2 is SVGAGI. There are 15 residues in the CDR3. V was pared by 5 bases and J by 6 bases, with 19 bases between.

This clonotype occurred a few times. J is TRBJ2-1 and V is TRBV20-1; unclear D gene. This CDR3 has 14 residues. The germline V gene has CDR1 DFQATT and CDR2 SNEGSKA (reference sequence). V dropped 4 bases and J dropped 0 bases, with 10 bases sitting between them. CDR3 in amino acids: CSAKRMGSYNEQFF. The CDR3 DNA reads TGCAGTGCTAAAAGGATGGGCTCCTACAATGAGCAGTTCTTC.

This clonotype has only a few counts. The CDR3 protein is CASTMGDRGSNEQFF. The DNA for the CDR3 is TGTGCCAGCACCATGGGGGACAGGGGATCCAATGAGCAGTTCTTC. The chain has TRBV12-3 or TRBV12-4 and TRBJ2-1; 10 bases line up with TRBD1. There are 15 residues in the CDR3. J gave up 6 bases and V 7 bases, and 9 bases lay outside the gene matches.

In its sample, this clonotype was seen a few times. The V call is TRBV2, the J call TRBJ2-7; 16 nucleotides line up with TRBD2. Germline CDR1 reads SNHLY; CDR2 reads FYNNEI. The CDR3 extends over 20 amino acids. V gave up 8 bases and J gave up 3 bases; unmatched junction bases: 19. CDR3 DNA sequence: TGTGCCAGCTCAAGGGGGACTAGCGGGAGGGCCGAGGCTCGCTACTACGAGCAGTACTTC. It yields the protein CASSRGTSGRAEARYYEQYF.

V usage is TRBV30 and J usage is TRBJ1-2; D perhaps matches TRBD1 (6 bases). Between the trimmed V and J ends, which lost 2 bases and 7 bases, there was a span of 11 bases. The CDR3 has 12 residues. CDR1 is GTSNPN and CDR2 is SVGIG in the germline V gene (reference sequence). CDR3 in amino acids: CAWSPGEAGYTF. The CDR3 coding sequence is TGTGCCTGGAGTCCAGGGGAGGCTGGCTACACCTTC. Drawing the rest from reference TRBV30 and TRBJ1-2, the complete variable domain is SQTIHQWPATLVQPVGSPLSLECTVEGTSNPNLYWYRQAAGRGLQLLFYSVGIGQISSEVPQNLSASRPQDRQFILSSKKLLLSDSGFYLCAWSPGEAGYTFGSGTRLTVV.

In its sample, this clonotype was seen many times. The chain is built from TRBV5-6 and TRBJ2-5; D remains unclear. Germline CDR1 reads SGHDT; CDR2 reads YYEEEE. CDR3 size: 14 residues. V dropped 3 bases and J dropped 2 bases, with 11 bases sitting between them. The CDR3 bases are TGTGCCAGCAGCTCGCGGTTTTGGCAAGAGACCCAGTACTTC. This sequence encodes CASSSRFWQETQYF.

V and J are TRBV6-1 and TRBJ1-2; D unresolved. This CDR3 has 14 amino acids. V was clipped by 4 bases and J by 4 bases, with 13 bases between them. Germline V gene sequence: CDR1 MNHNS, CDR2 SASEGT. The CDR3 DNA follows: TGTGCCAGCAGTGTCCCTCCAGGAGTCTATGGCTACACCTTC. This encodes CASSVPPGVYGYTF.

This clonotype was recorded a few times. The chain combines TRBV7-2 with TRBJ2-4; D not certain. The CDR3 loop spans 15 amino acids. The V and J ends lost 5 bases and 0 bases respectively, with 11 bases between them. CDR1 is SGHTA and CDR2 is FQGNSA in the germline V gene. CDR3: CASSLGVPAKNIQYF. CDR3 in DNA: TGTGCCAGCAGCCTTGGAGTCCCAGCCAAAAACATTCAGTACTTC.

The gene calls are TRBV6-5 and TRBJ2-7; 8 bases map to TRBD2. The junction had 18 bases not matched to a gene; V was cut back by 10 bases and J by 7 bases. Germline loops: CDR1 MNHEY, CDR2 SVGAGI. There are 15 residues in the CDR3. The CDR3 DNA is TGTGCCATCGCGAGGGGTCGGGAGGGCTACAATGAGCAGTACTTC. Protein product: CAIARGREGYNEQYF.

V usage is TRBV2 and J usage is TRBJ1-1, with a tentative D call TRBD1 (5 bases). CDR1 SNHLY and CDR2 FYNNEI come from the germline V gene. The length of the CDR3 is 17 residues. Trimming took off 9 bases at V and 5 bases at J, with 28 bases between the two ends. The CDR3 is CARFGRGRSSGETEAFF. CDR3 nucleotides: TGTGCCAGGTTCGGGAGGGGACGATCATCGGGGGAGACTGAAGCTTTCTTT. Using reference TRBV2 and TRBJ1-1 for the parts outside the CDR3, the full variable domain is EPEVTQTPSHQVTQMGQEVILRCVPISNHLYFYWYRQILGQKVEFLVSFYNNEISEKSEIFDDQFSVERPDGSNFTLKIRSTKLEDSAMYFCARFGRGRSSGETEAFFGQGTRLTVV.

This clonotype showed up many times. The chain has TRBV12-3 or TRBV12-4 and TRBJ2-7; no definite D call. Trimming shortened V by 1 base and J by 3 bases, and 7 bases separated the two germline ends. The CDR3 has 13 amino acids. The CDR3: CASSLGNFYEQYF. CDR3 DNA: TGTGCCAGCAGTTTAGGGAACTTCTACGAGCAGTACTTC.

V usage is TRBV4-2 and J usage is TRBJ2-3; a possible D gene is TRBD2 (5 bases). The CDR3 has 14 amino acids. Germline V lookup: CDR1 LGHNA, CDR2 YNFKEQ. The V and J ends lost 4 bases and 4 bases respectively, with 12 bases between them. CDR3 coding DNA: TGTGCCAGCAGCCCCCCGCCTAGCCCAGATACGCAGTATTTT. Translation: CASSPPPSPDTQYF.

This chain joins TRBV20-1 and TRBJ2-1; tentative D call: TRBD2 (5 bases). Trimming removed 6 bases from V and 3 bases from J, with 12 bases in between. This CDR3 spans 13 amino acids. The germline CDR1 and CDR2 sequences are DFQATT and SNEGSKA (reference sequence). CDR3 sequence reads: CSARNTSYNEQFF. The CDR3 DNA reads as TGCAGTGCCAGGAATACTAGCTACAATGAGCAGTTCTTC.

As for this clonotype: One end of the junction does not line up with germline, which may come from a read error. CDR3 loop: CASSTVLATYNGQFF. The CDR3, as DNA: TGCGCCAGCAGCACGGTACTAGCGACTTACAATGGGCAGTTCTTC. J is TRBJ2-1 and V is TRBV5-1; TRBD2 matches 7 bases. Germline lookup yields CDR1 SGHRS and CDR2 YFSETQ. The CDR3 covers 15 residues.

In this sample, this clonotype turned up many times. This rearrangement joins TRBV6-6 to TRBJ1-2, with TRBD1 matching over 7 bases. Trimming removed 4 bases from V and 2 bases from J; junction bases left unmatched: 4. The germline V gene encodes CDR1 MNHNY and CDR2 SVGAGI (reference sequence). The CDR3 runs to 14 residues. The chain's CDR3 is CASSWGTENYGYTF. CDR3 DNA: TGTGCCAGCAGTTGGGGGACAGAAAACTATGGCTACACCTTC.

V gene TRBV20-1 combines with J gene TRBJ2-6; D gene uncertain. V was trimmed by 6 bases and J by 2 bases, leaving 11 bases between them. CDR1 and CDR2 (germline): DFQATT, SNEGSKA (reference sequence). This CDR3 comprises 14 residues. The DNA of the CDR3 is TGCAGTGCCCCCCAACAACCTGGGGCCAACGTCCTGACTTTC. This gives the protein CSAPQQPGANVLTF.

Only one count was recorded for this clonotype. The chain joins TRBV24-1 to TRBJ2-3; D gene unclear. Germline V gene data show CDR1 as KGHDR and CDR2 as SFDVKD. V dropped 0 bases and J dropped 6 bases, with 12 bases sitting between them. The CDR3 contains 15 residues. The CDR3 DNA reads TGTGCCACCAGTGATTTGGGCCTCCTAGGCGATACGCAGTATTTT. This sequence encodes CATSDLGLLGDTQYF.

This clonotype was detected only a few times. The V gene is TRBV4-3, the J gene TRBJ2-7; tentative D call: TRBD1 (6 bases). Trimming shortened V by 0 bases and J by 6 bases, and 12 bases separated the two germline ends. Germline-derived CDR1 and CDR2 are LGHNA and YSLEER. The CDR3 sequence is 14 residues long. The DNA for the CDR3 is TGCGCCAGCAGCCAAGATGGGGGCAGGGGCGAGCAGTACTTC. The encoded protein is CASSQDGGRGEQYF.